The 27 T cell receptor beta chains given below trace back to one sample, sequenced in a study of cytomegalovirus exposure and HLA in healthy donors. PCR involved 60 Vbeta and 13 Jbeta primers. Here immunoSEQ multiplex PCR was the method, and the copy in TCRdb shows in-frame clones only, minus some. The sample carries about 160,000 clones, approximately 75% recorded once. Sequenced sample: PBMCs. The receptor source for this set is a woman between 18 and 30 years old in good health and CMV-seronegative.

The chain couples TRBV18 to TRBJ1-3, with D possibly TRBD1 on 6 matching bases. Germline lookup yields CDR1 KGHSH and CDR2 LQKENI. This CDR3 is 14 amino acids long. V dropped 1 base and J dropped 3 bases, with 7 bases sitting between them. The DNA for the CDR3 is TGTGCCAGCTCACCACAGGGGGTTGGAAACACCATATATTTT. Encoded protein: CASSPQGVGNTIYF.

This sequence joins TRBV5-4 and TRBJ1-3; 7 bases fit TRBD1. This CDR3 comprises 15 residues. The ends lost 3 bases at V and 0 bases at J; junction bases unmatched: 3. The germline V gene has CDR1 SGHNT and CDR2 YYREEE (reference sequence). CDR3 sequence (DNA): TGTGCCAGCAGCTCACAGGGGTCCTCTGGAAACACCATATATTTT. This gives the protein CASSSQGSSGNTIYF.

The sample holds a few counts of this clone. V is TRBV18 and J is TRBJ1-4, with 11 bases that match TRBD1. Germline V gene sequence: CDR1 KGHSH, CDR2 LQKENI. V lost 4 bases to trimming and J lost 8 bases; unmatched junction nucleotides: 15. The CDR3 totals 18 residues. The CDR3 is CASSRPPGQGVLSEKLFF. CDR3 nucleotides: TGTGCCAGCTCACGCCCCCCGGGACAGGGGGTTCTTTCGGAAAAACTGTTTTTT.

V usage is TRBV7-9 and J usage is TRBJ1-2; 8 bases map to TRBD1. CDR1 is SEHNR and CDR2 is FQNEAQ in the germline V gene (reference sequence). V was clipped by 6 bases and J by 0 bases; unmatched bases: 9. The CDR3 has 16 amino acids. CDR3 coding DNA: TGTGCCAGCAGTTCTACAGGGGGAACTTCTAACTATGGCTACACCTTC. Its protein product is CASSSTGGTSNYGYTF.

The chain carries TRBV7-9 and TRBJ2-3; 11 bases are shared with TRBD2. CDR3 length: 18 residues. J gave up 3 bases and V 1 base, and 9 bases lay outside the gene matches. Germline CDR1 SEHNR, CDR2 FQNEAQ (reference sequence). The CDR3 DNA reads TGTGCCAGCAGCTTAGTAGTTAGCGGGAGGGCCTTAACAGATACGCAGTATTTT. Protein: CASSLVVSGRALTDTQYF.

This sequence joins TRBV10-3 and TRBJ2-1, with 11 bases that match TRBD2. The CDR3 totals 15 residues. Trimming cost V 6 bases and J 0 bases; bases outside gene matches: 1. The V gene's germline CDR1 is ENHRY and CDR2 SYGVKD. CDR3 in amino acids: CAIRTSGSSYNEQFF. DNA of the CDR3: TGTGCCATCAGAACTAGCGGGAGCTCCTACAATGAGCAGTTCTTC.

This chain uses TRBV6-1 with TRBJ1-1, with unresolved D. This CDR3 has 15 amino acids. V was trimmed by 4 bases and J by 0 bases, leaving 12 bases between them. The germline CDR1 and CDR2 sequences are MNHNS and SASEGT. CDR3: CASSGRGGMNTEAFF. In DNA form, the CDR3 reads TGTGCCAGCAGTGGACGGGGAGGGATGAACACTGAAGCTTTCTTT.

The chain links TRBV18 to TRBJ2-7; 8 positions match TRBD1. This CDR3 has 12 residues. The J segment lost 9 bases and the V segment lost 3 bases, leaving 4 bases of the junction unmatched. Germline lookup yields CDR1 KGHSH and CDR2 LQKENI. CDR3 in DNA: TGTGCCAGCTCACCGACAGGGGTTGGGCAGTACTTC. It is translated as CASSPTGVGQYF.

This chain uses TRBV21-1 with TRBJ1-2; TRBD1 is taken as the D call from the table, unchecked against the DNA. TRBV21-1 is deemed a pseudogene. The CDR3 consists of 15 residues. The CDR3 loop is CASSQPGQVFYGYTF. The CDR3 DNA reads TGTGCCAGCAGCCAACCGGGACAGGTCTTCTATGGCTACACCTTC.

CDR3 residues: CASSFLSSNEKLFF. Here the CDR3 DNA reads TGTGCCAGCAGTTTCCTGAGCTCTAATGAAAAACTGTTTTTT. The chain has TRBV28 and TRBJ1-4; D remains ambiguous. The CDR3 loop spans 14 amino acids. Germline-derived CDR1 and CDR2 are MDHEN and SYDVKM. Trimming left V 3 bases short and J 3 bases short, with 8 bases between.

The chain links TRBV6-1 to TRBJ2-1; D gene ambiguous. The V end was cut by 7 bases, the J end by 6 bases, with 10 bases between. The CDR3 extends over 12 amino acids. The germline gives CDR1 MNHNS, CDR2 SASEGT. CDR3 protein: CASTKHSNEQFF. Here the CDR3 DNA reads TGTGCCAGCACCAAGCACAGCAATGAGCAGTTCTTC.

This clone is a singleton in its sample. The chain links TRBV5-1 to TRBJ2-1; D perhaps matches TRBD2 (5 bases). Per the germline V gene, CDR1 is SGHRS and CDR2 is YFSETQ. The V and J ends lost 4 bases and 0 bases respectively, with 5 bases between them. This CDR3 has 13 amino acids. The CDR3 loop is CASSRDSYNEQFF. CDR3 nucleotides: TGCGCCAGCAGCCGGGACTCCTACAATGAGCAGTTCTTC.

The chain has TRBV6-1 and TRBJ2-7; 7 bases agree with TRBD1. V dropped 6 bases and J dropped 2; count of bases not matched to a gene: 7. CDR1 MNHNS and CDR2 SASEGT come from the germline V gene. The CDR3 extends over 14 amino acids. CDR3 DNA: TGTGCCAGCAGCTTCGGGACAGTCCCCTACGAGCAGTACTTC. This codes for CASSFGTVPYEQYF.

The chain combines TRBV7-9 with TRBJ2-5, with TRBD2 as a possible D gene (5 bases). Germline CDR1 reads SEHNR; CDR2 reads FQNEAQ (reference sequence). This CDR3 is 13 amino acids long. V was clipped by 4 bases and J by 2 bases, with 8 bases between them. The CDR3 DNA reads TGTGCCAGCAGCTCAGGACTTCAAGAGACCCAGTACTTC. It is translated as CASSSGLQETQYF.

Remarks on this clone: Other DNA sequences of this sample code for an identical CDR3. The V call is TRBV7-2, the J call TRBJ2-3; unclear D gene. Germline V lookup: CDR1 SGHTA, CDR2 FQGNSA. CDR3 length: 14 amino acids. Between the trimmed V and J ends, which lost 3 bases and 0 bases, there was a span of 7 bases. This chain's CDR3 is CASSFYSSTDTQYF. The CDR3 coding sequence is TGTGCCAGCAGCTTTTATAGTAGCACAGATACGCAGTATTTT.

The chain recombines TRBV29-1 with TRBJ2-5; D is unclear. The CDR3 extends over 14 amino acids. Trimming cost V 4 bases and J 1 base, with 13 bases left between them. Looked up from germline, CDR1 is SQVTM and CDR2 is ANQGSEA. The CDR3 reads CSVGFLTGQETQYF. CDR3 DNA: TGCAGCGTTGGCTTCCTAACCGGCCAAGAGACCCAGTACTTC.

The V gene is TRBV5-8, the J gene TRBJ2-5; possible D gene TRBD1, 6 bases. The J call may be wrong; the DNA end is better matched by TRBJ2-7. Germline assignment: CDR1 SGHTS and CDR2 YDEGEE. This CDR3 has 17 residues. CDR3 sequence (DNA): TGTGCCAGCAGCTTGGGGACAGCTTTACCACGGACCTACGAGCAGTACTTC. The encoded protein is CASSLGTALPRTYEQYF.

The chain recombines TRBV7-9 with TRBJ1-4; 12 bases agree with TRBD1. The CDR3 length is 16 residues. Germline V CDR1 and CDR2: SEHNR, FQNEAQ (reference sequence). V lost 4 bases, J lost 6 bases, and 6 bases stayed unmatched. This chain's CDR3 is CASSWDRGPSHEKLFF. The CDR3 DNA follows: TGTGCCAGCAGCTGGGACAGGGGGCCTTCGCATGAAAAACTGTTTTTT.

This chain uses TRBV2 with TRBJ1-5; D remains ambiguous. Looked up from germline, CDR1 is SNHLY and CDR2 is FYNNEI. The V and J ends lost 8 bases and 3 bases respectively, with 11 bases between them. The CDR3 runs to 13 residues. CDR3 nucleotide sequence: TGTGCCAGCTGTACGGGATACAATCAGCCCCAGCATTTT. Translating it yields CASCTGYNQPQHF. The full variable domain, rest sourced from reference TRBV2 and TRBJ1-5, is EPEVTQTPSHQVTQMGQEVILRCVPISNHLYFYWYRQILGQKVEFLVSFYNNEISEKSEIFDDQFSVERPDGSNFTLKIRSTKLEDSAMYFCASCTGYNQPQHFGDGTRLSIL.

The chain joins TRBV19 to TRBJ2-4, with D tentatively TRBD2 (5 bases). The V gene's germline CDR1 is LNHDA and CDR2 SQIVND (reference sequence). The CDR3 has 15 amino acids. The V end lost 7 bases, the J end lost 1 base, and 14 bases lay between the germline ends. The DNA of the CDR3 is TGTGCCAGTAATCGCCGGGGTGACGCCAAAAACATTCAGTACTTC. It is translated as CASNRRGDAKNIQYF.

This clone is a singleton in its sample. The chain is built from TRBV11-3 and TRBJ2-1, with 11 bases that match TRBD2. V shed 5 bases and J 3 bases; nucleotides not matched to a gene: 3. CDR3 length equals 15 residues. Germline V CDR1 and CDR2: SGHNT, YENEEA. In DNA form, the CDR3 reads TGTGCCAGCAGCCCCGGGACTAGCGGCTACAATGAGCAGTTCTTC. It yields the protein CASSPGTSGYNEQFF.

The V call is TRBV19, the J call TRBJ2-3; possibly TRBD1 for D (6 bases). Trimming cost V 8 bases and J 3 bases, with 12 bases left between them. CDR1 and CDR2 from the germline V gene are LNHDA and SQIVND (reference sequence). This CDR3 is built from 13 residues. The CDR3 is CASLAQGTDTQYF. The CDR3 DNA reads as TGTGCCAGTTTGGCGCAGGGGACAGATACGCAGTATTTT.

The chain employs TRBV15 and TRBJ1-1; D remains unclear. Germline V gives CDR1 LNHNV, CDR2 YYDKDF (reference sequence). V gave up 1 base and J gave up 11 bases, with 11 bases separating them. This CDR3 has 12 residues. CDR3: CATSRVSGFAFF. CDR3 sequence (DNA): TGTGCCACCAGCAGAGTCTCGGGGTTTGCTTTCTTT.

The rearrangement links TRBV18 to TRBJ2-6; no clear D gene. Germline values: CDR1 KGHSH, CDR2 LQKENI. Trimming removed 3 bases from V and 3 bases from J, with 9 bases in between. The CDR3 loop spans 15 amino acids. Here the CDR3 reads CASSPEVYGANVLTF. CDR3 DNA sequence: TGTGCCAGCTCACCTGAGGTGTATGGGGCCAACGTCCTGACTTTC.

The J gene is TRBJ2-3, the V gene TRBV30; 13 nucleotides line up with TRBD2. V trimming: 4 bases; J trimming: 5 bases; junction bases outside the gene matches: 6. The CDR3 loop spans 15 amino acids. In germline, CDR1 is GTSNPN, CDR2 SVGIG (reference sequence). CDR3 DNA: TGTGCCTGGACAGGACTAGCGGGAGTTGGAGATACGCAGTATTTT. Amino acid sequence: CAWTGLAGVGDTQYF.

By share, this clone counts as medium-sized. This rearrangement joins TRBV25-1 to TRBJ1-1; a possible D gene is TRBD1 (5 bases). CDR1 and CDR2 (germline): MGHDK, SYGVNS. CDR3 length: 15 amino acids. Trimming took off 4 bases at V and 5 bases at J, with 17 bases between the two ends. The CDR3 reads CASSGLGEGKTEAFF. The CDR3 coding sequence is TGTGCCAGCAGTGGTCTCGGGGAGGGGAAAACTGAAGCTTTCTTT.

The CDR3 DNA sequence: TGTGCCAGCAGCTTAGTTCTGGGCCAAGCTAACTATGGCTACACCTTC. This encodes CASSLVLGQANYGYTF. This chain uses TRBV7-9 with TRBJ1-2; D not resolved. Germline values: CDR1 SEHNR, CDR2 FQNEAQ (reference sequence). The CDR3 extends over 16 amino acids. V lost 1 base to trimming and J lost 0 bases, with 12 bases between them. Combining the CDR3 with reference TRBV7-9 and TRBJ1-2 gives the whole variable domain DTGVSQNPRHKITKRGQNVTFRCDPISEHNRLYWYRQTLGQGPEFLTYFQNEAQLEKSRLLSDRFSAERPKGSFSTLEIQRTEQGDSAMYLCASSLVLGQANYGYTFGSGTRLTVV.